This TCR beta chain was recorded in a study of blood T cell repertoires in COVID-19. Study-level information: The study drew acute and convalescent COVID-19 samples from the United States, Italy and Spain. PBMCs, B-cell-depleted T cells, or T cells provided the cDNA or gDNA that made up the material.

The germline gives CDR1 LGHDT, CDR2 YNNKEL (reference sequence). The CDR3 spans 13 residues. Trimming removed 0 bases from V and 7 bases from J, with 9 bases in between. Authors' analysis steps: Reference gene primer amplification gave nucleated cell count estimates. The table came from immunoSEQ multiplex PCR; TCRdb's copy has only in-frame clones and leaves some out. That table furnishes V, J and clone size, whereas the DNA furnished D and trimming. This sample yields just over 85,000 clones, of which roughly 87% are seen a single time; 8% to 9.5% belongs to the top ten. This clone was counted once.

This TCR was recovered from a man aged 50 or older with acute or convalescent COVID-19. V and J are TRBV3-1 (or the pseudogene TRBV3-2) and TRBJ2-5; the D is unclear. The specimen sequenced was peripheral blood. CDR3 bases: TGTGCCAGCAGCCAAGACCGAGGCGGGACCCAGTACTTC. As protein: CASSQDRGGTQYF.